The 7 T cell receptor beta chains below were found in one sample sequenced in a study of post-analysis software for immune sequencing data. Findings of the study overall: Patients had higher frequencies than controls of roughly five TRBV segments, including TRBV5-6, TRBV5-1 and TRBV20-1.

Their cognate antigens are unknown. Presence of unique molecular identifiers characterized the TCR beta cDNA libraries. TCRdb independently ran MiXCR on the PCR reads; one entry per CDR3 protein. This sample has fewer than 850,000 distinct CDR3 sequences; 25% to 30% occur once, and the top ten carry around 0.6%. The sequenced sample was blood. The receptors come from a girl aged 5 to 17 with multiple sclerosis.

The rearrangement links TRBV20-1 to TRBJ2-7; 13 bases are shared with TRBD2. This CDR3 is built from 14 residues. Germline assignment: CDR1 DFQATT and CDR2 SNEGSKA (reference sequence). The V and J ends lost 3 bases and 12 bases, in that order; junction bases with no gene match: 11. CDR3 region: CSARLPGLAGPLYF. As DNA, the CDR3 is TGCAGTGCTAGGCTCCCGGGACTAGCGGGACCTCTGTACTTC.

The chain recombines TRBV7-2 with TRBJ2-7; unclear D gene. CDR1 SGHTA and CDR2 FQGNSA come from the germline V gene. The CDR3 spans 12 residues. V lost 7 bases to trimming and J lost 6 bases, with 13 bases between them. CDR3 nucleotide sequence: TGTGCCAGCAACTCCGGGCCTTCCGAGCAGTACTTC. It translates to CASNSGPSEQYF.

In this sample, this clonotype turned up a few times. Here the CDR3 DNA reads TGCGCCAGCAGCTTGACTCCCCTTTCGACCCAGTACTTC. It yields the protein CASSLTPLSTQYF. This rearrangement joins TRBV5-1 to TRBJ2-7; no definite D call. The better agreement between TRBJ2-5 and the DNA end casts doubt on the J call. This CDR3 spans 13 amino acids. Germline V CDR1 and CDR2: SGHRS, YFSETQ.

This clonotype was observed once. The chain employs TRBV24-1 and TRBJ2-2; D is unclear. The CDR3 has 15 residues. The ends were cut back, 2 bases at V and 1 base at J, with 7 bases in the middle. CDR1 KGHDR and CDR2 SFDVKD come from the germline V gene. The CDR3 spells CATSDWQRNTGELFF. For the CDR3, the DNA is TGTGCCACCAGTGATTGGCAACGGAACACCGGGGAGCTGTTTTTT.

This clonotype came up many times. The CDR3 sequence is CASKFGTGETQYF. The CDR3 bases are TGTGCCAGTAAGTTCGGCACCGGGGAGACCCAGTACTTC. The chain employs TRBV25-1 and TRBJ2-5; D is unresolved. The CDR3 consists of 13 residues. Trimming stripped 9 bases from V and 5 bases from J, with 16 bases between. Germline loops: CDR1 MGHDK, CDR2 SYGVNS.

This clonotype was detected a few times. The rearrangement uses TRBV6-2 or TRBV6-3 and TRBJ2-3, with 9 bases aligning to TRBD2. The trim removed 2 bases at V and 4 bases at J, leaving 7 bases unmatched. The CDR3 is 16 amino acids. The V gene's germline CDR1 is MNHEY and CDR2 SVGEGT. CDR3 nucleotides: TGTGCCAGCAGTTACGGGGTAGCGGGAGCCCCAGATACGCAGTATTTT. This gives the protein CASSYGVAGAPDTQYF.

This chain connects TRBV7-2 to TRBJ1-5; D might be TRBD1 (5 bases). CDR3 size: 16 residues. Trimming took off 2 bases at V and 3 bases at J, with 14 bases between the two ends. Germline CDR1 reads SGHTA; CDR2 reads FQGNSA. The CDR3 sequence is CASSLHQGGPNQPQHF. CDR3 in DNA: TGTGCCAGCAGCTTACACCAGGGAGGGCCCAATCAGCCCCAGCATTTT.